This section outlines one T cell receptor (beta chain) sequence together with its context. Its antigen specificity is not known. This sample is drawn from a study of cytomegalovirus exposure and HLA in healthy donors (dated by TCRdb to 2017 to 2019). Background on the whole study: In an earlier analysis of 587 of the donors, less than 350 Gb of sequence data and 90 million to 120 million unique TCR beta sequences from 180 million or so T cells were reported. To decide whether each TCR beta V gene segment behaved as functional or pseudogenic, an earlier analysis of nearly 600 of the donors relied on high-throughput TCR beta sequencing. Of the approximately 370 genotyped donors, 81% were placed in the genetic ancestry cluster associated with self-reported Caucasian donors. About 280 gigabases of sequencing data and approximately 91 million unique TCR sequences made up an early release that covered some 640 HLA-typed donors. To predict cytomegalovirus infection status, the study brought together high-throughput TCR immunosequencing, statistical association of individual TCRs with disease status, and machine learning. Typing coverage varied by locus: roughly 629-630 donors for A, B, C, DRB1 and DQB1; roughly 560 for DQA1; more than 600 for DPA1; around 450 for DPB1. The T cell repertoires of 700 or so subjects were profiled by immunosequencing and related to cytomegalovirus serostatus. Across around 400 genotyped donors of the cohort, an average of about 240,000 unique TCR beta nucleotide sequences per donor were sequenced, and roughly a sixth of those sequences were non-productive. The study aimed to test whether signatures of past pathogen exposure could be identified by cataloging public T cell receptors. All discovery cohort repertoires had been generated using a single sequencing platform. Rather than using new phenotypic data, the later analysis identified candidate immune exposures from TCR beta sequences and from how often those sequences occurred across donors. Donor age, sex, ethnicity and CMV serostatus were collected together with the repertoire data. Besides the first cohort of 666 subjects, a separate validation cohort made up of about 120 different subjects was used. A later analysis re-analyzed previously published TCR beta repertoires from roughly 600 donors and added high-resolution HLA genotyping to study TCR occurrence patterns. A later genetic analysis took genome-wide SNP genotypes for about 55% of the 666 donors and used that subset as a discovery cohort. Class I and class II HLA loci were covered by the typing at four-digit resolution. A few DR-DQ haplotypes were handled as single units for association and clustering because linkage in the cohort was strong.

Receptors were amplified or captured by the immunoSEQ multiplex PCR assay. For the multiplex PCR, a mixture combining 60 forward primers for TCR Vbeta segments and 13 reverse primers for TCR Jbeta segments was used. Amplification of the CDR3 region of rearranged TCR beta genes was performed with a multiplex PCR assay on genomic DNA. The Illumina HiSeq System was used to sequence the amplified TCR beta libraries as 87-base-pair reads. The authors' analysis ran thus. A later analysis tallied roughly 76 million unique TCR beta chains across the 666 repertoires, and some 12 million of those chains were shared by two or more donors. Raw reads were error-corrected and collapsed into unique sequences by a nearest-neighbor algorithm in which closely related sequences were merged to remove PCR and sequencing errors. To assign V, D and J gene segments, CDR3 sequences were aligned to IMGT reference sequences. For a sequence to be retained, at least a six-nucleotide match to both a V gene segment and a J gene segment was required. A rearrangement was called productive if the CDR3 had no stop codons and remained in frame with V and J, and every other rearrangement was called non-productive. Following IMGT convention, CDR3 was defined as the stretch from the second conserved V-encoded cysteine up to the conserved J-encoded phenylalanine. The earlier analysis of about 500 of the donors excluded sequences that lacked an unambiguous match to a single V gene segment. An earlier analysis of some 610 of the donors called V segments functional above 56.7% productive rearrangements and segregating when the between-donor standard deviation exceeded 5%. A statistical classification framework was built for diagnosing cytomegalovirus status from the catalog of TCR beta chain sequences. A later analysis assigned V and J genes by comparing TCR nucleotide sequences with IMGT/GENE-DB human TR gene sequences. A later analysis assigned CDR3 sequences and most-parsimonious VDJ recombination scenarios with the TCRdist pipeline. In a later analysis, every TCR beta chain was defined by the combination of its CDR3 amino acid sequence and its V-gene family, and reads without a unique V-gene family were dropped. To address suspected cross-contamination and a sequencing artifact, a later analysis removed some 620 highly shared, low-generation-probability nucleotide sequences. In a later analysis, a clonal expansion index for each public chain was calculated from normalized within-repertoire ranks of inferred template counts. In a later analysis, generation probabilities were computed using a VDJ recombination model fitted to out-of-frame rearrangements, and the results were checked against IGoR. A later analysis scored TCR-TCR, TCR-HLA and TCR-CMV co-occurrence with hypergeometric tests, applying a repertoire-size bias correction to TCR pairs. False discovery rates were estimated in a later analysis by permuting HLA or CMV assignments 20 times. In a later analysis, co-occurring TCRs were grouped using DBSCAN, with TCRdist sequence similarity added in when clustering inside HLA-allele-positive subsets. Repertoires with fewer than 30,000 or more than 120,000 public chains, plus five repertoires with anomalous nucleotide sharing, were excluded from co-occurrence clustering. As stored in TCRdb, this immuneACCESS dataset retains in-frame rearrangements with V and J assigned. A fraction of the clones does not appear; measured against another copy, unresolved V genes explain less than half of the discrepancy, and the remainder lacks a known reason. Clone size and the V and J calls come from that table; the DNA yielded D and trimming. The data table for this sample lists 20,000 to 25,000 clones. The ten top clones hold more than 20% of the sample.

The germline V gene (reference sequence) provides CDR1 LNHDA and CDR2 SQIVND. The CDR3 runs 15 residues from the cysteine to the phenylalanine. This entry keeps only the CDR3 DNA: 45 bases, framed from base 1. From V the trimming removes 5 bases and from J it removes 3 bases, while the gene matches leave 7 bases of the junction unaccounted for. Overall study outcomes, separate from this receptor: This cohort had only TCR beta chains sequenced, and the lack of alpha or paired-chain data limited which features could be detected. Three of the identified cytomegalovirus-associated TCR beta chains were confirmed in vitro to be specific for cytomegalovirus antigens. In a later analysis, several top co-occurrence clusters were reported to appear linked to parvovirus B19, influenza, CMV and Epstein-Barr virus. Some 16 rarely observed V segments, including chromosome 9 orphons, were excluded from the earlier analysis of about 500 of the donors because counts were too low. Presence/absence analyses assumed roughly uniform sequencing depth across donors, an assumption that may not hold. Because some donors lacked HLA typing at each locus, the association tests relied only on the typed subset. According to a later genetic analysis, donors in an Asian-associated ancestry cluster had fewer N-insertions in productive TCRs than the roughly 700-donor mean. Cytomegalovirus status was reported to be diagnosed by the classifier with high specificity and sensitivity in both the original and validation cohorts. In a later analysis, the rate of TCR association differed among HLA loci, with DRB1 alleles having the most associated TCRs and HLA-C alleles having the fewest. Broadly in line with IMGT annotations, most TCR beta V segments showed up in productive rearrangements about 90% or about 30% of the time in an earlier analysis of approximately 640 of the donors. A further reported finding was that TCR beta sequences accurately predicted the HLA-A and HLA-B alleles for most subjects in the first cohort. Linkage disequilibrium might explain the correlated functional status among segregating V segments, but an unknown experimental factor could not be excluded. Some IMGT-functional V segments, including TRBV6-2 and TRBV6-3, could not be distinguished by the 87-base-pair reads and were therefore excluded. According to a later analysis, most CMV-associated TCR beta chains appeared to be HLA-restricted, and the HLA associations seemed to be driven largely by CMV exposure. The sequencing pipeline was judged likely to have produced a cluster of highly shared sequence variants as a technical artifact. Specific HLA alleles were associated with over 15,000 TCR beta sequences at a false discovery rate of 0.05 in a later analysis. A later analysis found that HLA-associated TCR beta chains were more clonally expanded and had lower generation probabilities than equally common non-associated chains. For the cohort, immune exposure information was limited to CMV serostatus. The authors suggested that the approach could potentially be generalized to other disease states and immunological phenotypes. When HLA alleles, especially DR and DQ, strongly co-occurred, TCR associations were difficult to assign to individual alleles. V-gene and J-gene trimming of TCR beta chains was associated with a missense DCLRE1C variant in a later genetic analysis, and the association was replicated in an independent cohort. Most TCR sequences were observed very rarely across donors, whereas some public TCRs were present in many individuals. The study gave a list of under 200 TCR beta chains associated with cytomegalovirus.

The cohort consisted of hundreds of healthy bone marrow donors. At the time of sampling, all cohort members were nominally healthy, though unrecorded immune exposures were likely present. The donor was CMV seropositive and belonged to the group of some 290 seropositive cohort members. A peripheral blood sample was provided by each donor, and peripheral blood mononuclear cells were used for TCR beta sequencing. Genomic DNA was extracted from the blood cell samples with the Qiagen DNeasy Blood Extraction Kit. The rearrangement combines TRBV19 with TRBJ1-3, and 7 junction bases match TRBD1. The receptor was isolated from a man aged 55 to 69 in good health and CMV-seropositive. Specimen: PBMCs. CDR3 reads: CASSPGTDVGNTIYF. The DNA sequence is given as TGTGCCAGTAGTCCCGGGACAGACGTTGGAAACACCATATATTTT.